The T cell receptor (beta chain) under discussion was sequenced for a study of blood T cell repertoires in COVID-19. Study summary: From T cells, B-cell-depleted T cells, or PBMCs came the material, which was cDNA or gDNA.

About this clone itself: Additional DNA sequences in this sample encode the identical CDR3.

V was shortened by 1 base and J by 4 bases, with 11 bases between the two germline ends. This CDR3 has 15 residues. Germline V gene lookup returns CDR1 SGHDN and CDR2 FVKESK. Per the original data handling: Amplified reference gene primers provided the basis for estimating nucleated cell counts. The assay was immunoSEQ multiplex PCR, and TCRdb's table has in-frame clones only and misses some. Clonal size and the V and J genes are those of that table, whereas D and trimming came from the DNA. This repertoire shows roughly 100,000 clones, about 90% found once; its top ten account for roughly 3.6%. The TCR sequence derives from a woman aged 60-75 years with acute or convalescent COVID-19. Specimen: peripheral blood. V and J are TRBV14 and TRBJ1-5; tentatively, D is TRBD1 (5 bases). CDR3 amino acids: CASSQGGGRNQPQHF. In nucleotides, the CDR3 is TGTGCCAGCAGCCAAGGGGGGGGACGTAATCAGCCCCAGCATTTT.